Listed below are T cell receptor beta chains from one sample, sequenced in a study of T cells in Graves' hyperthyroidism and ophthalmopathy. TCRdb reprocessed the multiplex PCR reads via MiXCR and lists one record per CDR3 protein. The sample includes hundreds of thousands of distinct CDR3 sequences, around a quarter of them seen just once. Sequenced: blood. These TCRs come from a man aged 45-60 years with Graves' hyperthyroidism. Each CDR3 is given with its conserved first and last residue. A D gene is named only where the DNA matches it firmly. Not all rows give a size; the values are once, few, many and, for expanded clones, a class.

D	V	J	size	CDR3	DNA
NA	TRBV20-1	TRBJ2-5	many	CSARGAFRNQETQYF	TGCAGTGCTAGAGGAGCATTCAGGAATCAAGAGACCCAGTACTTC
NA	TRBV3-1	TRBJ2-5	NA	CASSEWTGETQYF	TGTGCCAGCAGTGAGTGGACTGGGGAGACCCAGTACTTC
NA	TRBV11-3	TRBJ1-1	many	CASSPDQENTEAFF	TGTGCCAGCAGCCCGGACCAGGAGAACACTGAAGCTTTCTTT
TRBD1	TRBV7-9	TRBJ2-7	NA	CASSFPGQGVYKQYF	TGTGCCAGCAGCTTCCCGGGACAGGGAGTTTACAAGCAGTACTTC
NA	TRBV12-3/TRBV12-4	TRBJ1-1	NA	CASSRDGLEAFF	TGTGCCAGCAGTAGGGACGGACTTGAAGCTTTCTTT
TRBD1	TRBV4-1	TRBJ2-2	few	CASSRQGTNTGELFF	TGCGCCAGCAGCCGACAGGGGACGAACACCGGGGAGCTGTTTTTT
NA	TRBV9	TRBJ2-3	once	CASSLRSTGTDTQYF	TGTGCCAGCAGTCTAAGATCGACTGGCACAGATACGCAGTATTTT
NA	TRBV5-6	TRBJ2-7	NA	CASSPIQGREYEQYF	TGTGCCAGCAGCCCGATACAGGGACGGGAGTACGAGCAGTACTTC
NA	TRBV5-1	TRBJ2-7	NA	CASSHTTGYEQYF	TGCGCCAGCAGCCATACTACAGGGTACGAGCAGTACTTC
TRBD1	TRBV30	TRBJ2-3	many	CAWGQGASVGGDTQYF	TGTGCCTGGGGACAGGGAGCTAGCGTAGGTGGAGATACGCAGTATTTT
NA	TRBV20-1	TRBJ1-5	NA	CSAGAGQWQPQHF	TGCAGTGCGGGGGCGGGGCAGTGGCAGCCCCAGCATTTT
NA	TRBV12-3/TRBV12-4	TRBJ1-2	NA	CASSSGSRAGYTF	TGTGCCAGCAGCTCGGGTTCTCGAGCTGGCTACACCTTC
TRBD1	TRBV5-1	TRBJ1-1	NA	CASREFEGQEFEAFF	TGCGCCAGCAGGGAATTTGAGGGACAGGAGTTTGAAGCTTTCTTT
TRBD2	TRBV11-2	TRBJ2-1	many	CASSIQIAGGYNEQFF	TGTGCCAGCAGCATACAAATAGCGGGGGGCTACAATGAGCAGTTCTTC
TRBD2	TRBV10-1	TRBJ2-1	NA	CASSGLAGVGGEQFF	TGCGCCAGCAGTGGACTAGCGGGAGTGGGGGGTGAGCAGTTCTTC
NA	TRBV18	TRBJ1-5	many	CASSPKSNQPQHF	TGTGCCAGCTCACCCAAAAGCAATCAGCCCCAGCATTTT
NA	TRBV6-1	TRBJ2-5	NA	CASTRRGARQETQYF	TGTGCCAGCACGAGACGGGGGGCTCGACAAGAGACCCAGTACTTC
TRBD1	TRBV5-1	TRBJ2-5	NA	CASSSPGTDQETQYF	TGCGCCAGCAGCTCGCCTGGGACAGACCAAGAGACCCAGTACTTC
NA	TRBV11-2	TRBJ2-3	many	CASSLYTDTQYF	TGTGCCAGCAGCTTGTACACAGATACGCAGTATTTT
NA	TRBV20-1	TRBJ1-1	NA	CSARAKGLSEAFF	TGCAGTGCTAGAGCAAAGGGACTATCCGAAGCTTTCTTT
NA	TRBV12-3/TRBV12-4	TRBJ2-3	NA	CASSSFRGSTDTQYF	TGTGCCAGCAGTTCTTTTAGAGGGAGCACAGATACGCAGTATTTT
NA	TRBV25-1	TRBJ2-6	once	CASSPTVSGANVLTF	TGTGCCAGCAGCCCAACAGTGTCGGGGGCCAACGTCCTGACTTTC
TRBD2	TRBV20-1	TRBJ2-7	NA	CSARGLAGGPEYEQYF	TGCAGTGCTAGGGGACTAGCGGGAGGGCCGGAATACGAGCAGTACTTC
NA	TRBV6-2/TRBV6-3	TRBJ2-2	NA	CASSYSATVAGELFF	TGTGCCAGCAGTTACTCGGCGACTGTGGCCGGGGAGCTGTTTTTT
NA	TRBV7-9	TRBJ2-7	many	CASSAQGAYEQYF	TGTGCCAGCAGCGCCCAGGGTGCCTACGAGCAGTACTTC
NA	TRBV9	TRBJ2-5	NA	CASSAGTPSRETQYF	TGTGCCAGCAGCGCCGGGACACCATCAAGGGAGACCCAGTACTTC
TRBD2	TRBV2	TRBJ2-1	many	CASRTSVYNEQFF	TGTGCCAGCAGGACTAGCGTCTACAATGAGCAGTTCTTC
NA	TRBV5-1	TRBJ1-2	once	CASSQNGFQGMNGYTF	TGCGCCAGCAGCCAGAATGGATTTCAGGGAATGAATGGCTACACCTTC
NA	TRBV12-3/TRBV12-4	TRBJ1-1	many	CASRQNTEAFF	TGTGCCAGCAGACAGAACACTGAAGCTTTCTTT
NA	TRBV28	TRBJ1-1	few	CASSSGGYTEAFF	TGTGCCAGCAGTTCTGGCGGGTACACTGAAGCTTTCTTT
NA	TRBV11-2	TRBJ2-2	few	CASSSRWTGRGRELFF	TGTGCCAGCAGCTCACGATGGACAGGGAGGGGTCGGGAGCTGTTTTTT
TRBD2	TRBV6-1	TRBJ2-2	NA	CASSSGLAGGPYTGELFF	TGTGCCAGCAGCTCTGGACTAGCGGGAGGGCCTTACACCGGGGAGCTGTTTTTT
NA	TRBV20-1	TRBJ2-3	NA	CSAREPERNYPDTQYF	TGCAGTGCTAGAGAGCCGGAGCGGAACTACCCAGATACGCAGTATTTT
NA	TRBV11-3	TRBJ2-4	few	CASSWQGGDIQYF	TGTGCCAGCAGCTGGCAGGGGGGGGACATTCAGTACTTC
TRBD2	TRBV28	TRBJ2-5	few	CASSSLPGTSGRETQYF	TGTGCCAGCAGTTCTCTCCCCGGGACTAGCGGGAGAGAGACCCAGTACTTC
NA	TRBV30	TRBJ2-7	NA	CAWSLSGSTSYEQYF	TGTGCCTGGAGTTTGAGTGGGAGTACCTCCTACGAGCAGTACTTC
NA	TRBV19	TRBJ1-5	NA	CASSYPGREDQPQHF	TGTGCCAGTAGTTACCCAGGGAGAGAGGATCAGCCCCAGCATTTT
TRBD2	TRBV9	TRBJ2-1	few	CASSVAQGLADNEQFF	TGTGCCAGCAGCGTAGCTCAGGGACTAGCGGACAATGAGCAGTTCTTC
TRBD2	TRBV20-1	TRBJ2-1	few	CSAGLAEYNEQFF	TGCAGTGCGGGGCTAGCGGAATACAATGAGCAGTTCTTC
NA	TRBV13	TRBJ2-2	NA	CASSKDRPNTGELFF	TGTGCCAGCAGCAAGGACAGACCGAACACCGGGGAGCTGTTTTTT
NA	TRBV11-3	TRBJ2-3	NA	CASSLNAGASDTQYF	TGTGCCAGCAGCCTTAACGCAGGGGCTTCGGATACGCAGTATTTT
NA	TRBV2	TRBJ1-5	NA	CASSLSHPGQPQHF	TGTGCCAGCAGCTTAAGCCACCCCGGGCAGCCCCAGCATTTT
NA	TRBV3-1	TRBJ2-5	few	CASSRTLEYQETQYF	TGTGCCAGCAGCCGCACCCTAGAGTACCAAGAGACCCAGTACTTC
NA	TRBV6-1	TRBJ2-2	few	CASSSLGAENTGELFF	TGTGCCAGCAGTTCCCTGGGGGCTGAGAACACCGGGGAGCTGTTTTTT
TRBD1	TRBV4-2	TRBJ1-2	NA	CASSQESAGGAGYTF	TGTGCCAGCAGCCAAGAAAGCGCAGGGGGCGCCGGCTACACCTTC